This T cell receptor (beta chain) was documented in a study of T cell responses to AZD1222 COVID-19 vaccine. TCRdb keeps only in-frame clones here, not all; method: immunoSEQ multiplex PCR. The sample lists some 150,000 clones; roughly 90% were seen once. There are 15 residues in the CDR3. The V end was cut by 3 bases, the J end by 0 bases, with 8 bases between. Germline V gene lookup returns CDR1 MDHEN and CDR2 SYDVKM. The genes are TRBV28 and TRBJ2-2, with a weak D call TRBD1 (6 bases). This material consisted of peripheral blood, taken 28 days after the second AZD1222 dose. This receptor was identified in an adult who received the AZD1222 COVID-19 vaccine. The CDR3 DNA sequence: TGTGCCAGCAGTTTGACAGGAGCGAACACCGGGGAGCTGTTTTTT. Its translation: CASSLTGANTGELFF.